The sequence of this T cell receptor beta chain was determined in a study of blood T cell repertoires in COVID-19. V lost 4 bases to trimming and J lost 7 bases; unmatched junction nucleotides: 10. Germline values: CDR1 SGHTA, CDR2 FQGNSA. This CDR3 has 16 residues. As originally analysed: The assay estimated nucleated cells by amplifying reference gene primers. The protocol was immunoSEQ multiplex PCR, while the TCRdb copy is restricted to in-frame clones and leaves out a portion. V and J calls plus clone size are reproduced from that table; the DNA served to infer D and trimming. Of a few hundred thousand clones listed, around 82% are singletons.

The rearrangement joins TRBV7-2 to TRBJ2-1, with TRBD2 identical over 10 bases. Sequencing used peripheral blood. The source of this sequence is a woman between 18 and 30 years old with acute or convalescent COVID-19. The DNA for the CDR3 is TGTGCCAGCAGCTCTCCAAGCGGGAGGGCCCGGAATGAGCAGTTCTTC. Translating it yields CASSSPSGRARNEQFF. Complete variable domain (other parts from reference TRBV7-2 and TRBJ2-1): GAGVSQSPSNKVTEKGKDVELRCDPISGHTALYWYRQSLGQGLEFLIYFQGNSAPDKSGLPSDRFSAERTGGSVSTLTIQRTQQEDSAVYLCASSSPSGRARNEQFFGPGTRLTVL.